The 18 T cell receptor beta chains below all came from one sample that was sequenced in a study of STAT3 mutations in large granular lymphocyte leukemia. Some clones are missing from TCRdb's copy, which holds only in-frame ones; the method was immunoSEQ multiplex PCR. This sample has nearly 25,000 clones; roughly 93% occur once, and the top ten carry more than 6%. General study results and limits: Every T-cell large granular lymphocyte leukemia patient had at least one immunodominant TCR beta clonotype.

What these receptors recognize is not known. The sequenced sample consisted of peripheral blood mononuclear cells. These receptors were obtained from a man in his forties or fifties with T-cell large granular lymphocyte leukemia. Some clones in this sample may be carry-over from other donors' samples.

In DNA form, the CDR3 reads TGTGCCAGCAGCCCCGGTGGGGAGTTGAACAATGAGCAGTTCTTC. This sequence encodes CASSPGGELNNEQFF. V and J are TRBV6-6 and TRBJ2-1; maybe TRBD2 (5 bases). The ends were cut back, 6 bases at V and 5 bases at J, with 17 bases in the middle. The CDR3 totals 15 residues. Germline CDR1 MNHNY, CDR2 SVGAGI (reference sequence).

The chain joins TRBV28 to TRBJ1-2; possibly TRBD1 for D (6 bases). The V and J ends lost 5 bases and 8 bases respectively, with 18 bases between them. The CDR3 is made up of 14 amino acids. The V gene's germline CDR1 is MDHEN and CDR2 SYDVKM. In DNA, the CDR3 is TGTGCCAGCAGTGGGGGGCAGGGAGTAGGGGGCTACACCTTC. It specifies CASSGGQGVGGYTF.

This chain links TRBV27 with TRBJ2-7; D ambiguous. The CDR3 is 9 amino acids. The V end lost 2 bases, the J end lost 9 bases, and 2 bases lay between the germline ends. CDR1 and CDR2 from the germline V gene are MNHEY and SMNVEV (reference sequence). CDR3 protein: CASSLRQYF. As DNA, the CDR3 is TGTGCCAGCAGTTTAAGGCAGTACTTC.

The rearrangement links TRBV4-3 to TRBJ1-3; 8 bases are a match to TRBD1. Trimming removed 4 bases from V and 3 bases from J; junction bases left unmatched: 2. Germline CDR1 reads LGHNA; CDR2 reads YSLEER. This CDR3 has 14 amino acids. CDR3 bases: TGCGCCAGCAGCCGAGGACAGGGTGGAAACACCATATATTTT. Its protein is CASSRGQGGNTIYF.

This clone was picked up one time. The rearrangement joins TRBV4-1 to TRBJ1-3, with a possible D match to TRBD1 (5 bases). V lost 1 base to trimming and J lost 0 bases, with 10 bases between them. This CDR3 has 16 residues. Looked up from germline, CDR1 is MGHRA and CDR2 is YSYEKL. In DNA, the CDR3 is TGCGCCAGCAGCCAAGGGGTAGGGGCCTCTGGAAACACCATATATTTT. It is translated as CASSQGVGASGNTIYF.

The chain uses TRBV7-2 and TRBJ1-1; D unclear. Trimming took off 3 bases at V and 8 bases at J, with 13 bases between the two ends. CDR3 length equals 13 residues. Germline V lookup: CDR1 SGHTA, CDR2 FQGNSA. The CDR3 protein is CASSLVEQLEAFF. For the CDR3, the DNA is TGTGCCAGCAGCTTGGTCGAACAGTTAGAAGCTTTCTTT.

This clone was counted between two and nine times. The V and J genes are TRBV28 and TRBJ1-6; D may be TRBD1 (5 bases). The CDR3 consists of 13 residues. The ends were cut back, 4 bases at V and 14 bases at J, with 15 bases in the middle. Per germline, CDR1 MDHEN and CDR2 SYDVKM. This chain's CDR3 is CASSSPPGRSLHF. CDR3 DNA: TGTGCCAGCAGTTCCCCTCCGGGACGATCCCTCCACTTT.

V is TRBV6-6 and J is TRBJ1-6; unclear D gene. Germline CDR1 reads MNHNY; CDR2 reads SVGAGI (reference sequence). V dropped 6 bases and J dropped 7 bases, with 7 bases sitting between them. The CDR3 sequence is 12 residues long. The CDR3 DNA follows: TGTGCCAGCAGCGGAGGGAATTCACCCCTCCACTTT. Encoded protein: CASSGGNSPLHF.

The CDR3 nucleotides read TGCAGCTTAGACAGGAATGGGAACACTGAAGCTTTCTTT. Translation gives CSLDRNGNTEAFF. The chain joins TRBV29-1 to TRBJ1-1; D might be TRBD1 (6 bases). Trimming took off 8 bases at V and 1 base at J, with 14 bases between the two ends. Germline lookup yields CDR1 SQVTM and CDR2 ANQGSEA. The CDR3 runs to 13 residues.

Note on this clone: The sample has other DNA sequences that encode this CDR3 too. V and J are TRBV29-1 and TRBJ2-5; D is unresolved. The CDR3 sequence is 13 residues long. Germline assignment: CDR1 SQVTM and CDR2 ANQGSEA. The ends were cut back, 4 bases at V and 1 base at J, with 10 bases in the middle. The CDR3 is CSVVGGSQETQYF. For the CDR3, the DNA is TGCAGCGTTGTGGGCGGATCCCAAGAGACCCAGTACTTC.

V usage is TRBV5-1 and J usage is TRBJ2-7, with D possibly being TRBD1 (6 bases). The CDR3 sequence is 12 residues long. Trimming shortened V by 0 bases and J by 6 bases, and 7 bases separated the two germline ends. Germline V gene lookup returns CDR1 SGHRS and CDR2 YFSETQ. The CDR3 region has the DNA TGCGCCAGCAGCTTGGGGGGGCCCGAGCAGTACTTC. Protein: CASSLGGPEQYF.

The CDR3 loop reads CASSEWTEAFF. Written as DNA, the CDR3 is TGTGCCAGCAGCGAGTGGACTGAAGCTTTCTTT. The chain employs TRBV2 and TRBJ1-1; D unclear. The CDR3 runs to 11 residues. Germline V gene lookup returns CDR1 SNHLY and CDR2 FYNNEI. Trimming took 6 bases from V and 5 from J, leaving 7 bases between them.

This clone appeared a single time. The V and J genes are TRBV29-1 and TRBJ1-1; a weak D match, TRBD1 (6 bases). The CDR3 extends over 13 amino acids. Trimming left V 3 bases short and J 4 bases short, with 12 bases between. Germline V gene lookup returns CDR1 SQVTM and CDR2 ANQGSEA. The CDR3 protein is CSVDTGTLTEAFF. Here the CDR3 DNA reads TGCAGCGTTGACACCGGGACACTCACTGAAGCTTTCTTT.

This clone has only one observation. V and J are TRBV29-1 and TRBJ1-1, with 7 bases identical to TRBD1. Germline CDR1 is SQVTM and CDR2 is ANQGSEA. With V trimmed by 3 bases and J by 0 bases, 4 bases remained unmatched. This CDR3 is 14 amino acids long. CDR3 nucleotides: TGCAGCGTTGAGTCAGGGGGTCTGAACACTGAAGCTTTCTTT. As protein: CSVESGGLNTEAFF.

The V gene is TRBV30, the J gene TRBJ2-1; 9 bases fit TRBD1. The CDR3 has 16 residues. Germline CDR1 reads GTSNPN; CDR2 reads SVGIG (reference sequence). V lost 3 bases and J lost 1; bases outside the gene matches: 7. The CDR3 loop is CAWRLPGTGSYNEQFF. The CDR3 bases are TGTGCCTGGAGGCTCCCCGGGACAGGGTCCTACAATGAGCAGTTCTTC. The full variable domain, completed using reference TRBV30 and TRBJ2-1, is SQTIHQWPATLVQPVGSPLSLECTVEGTSNPNLYWYRQAAGRGLQLLFYSVGIGQISSEVPQNLSASRPQDRQFILSSKKLLLSDSGFYLCAWRLPGTGSYNEQFFGPGTRLTVL.

The chain employs TRBV6-1 and TRBJ2-7; D is possibly TRBD1 (6 bases). This CDR3 has 14 amino acids. Deletions cut 3 bases from V and 3 bases from J, with 12 bases between. Germline CDR1 and CDR2: MNHNS and SASEGT. The CDR3 nucleotides are TGTGCCAGCAGTGACGGGACAAGGGGCTACGAGCAGTACTTC. Translating gives CASSDGTRGYEQYF.

This clone was seen once. The V and J genes are TRBV5-1 and TRBJ1-1; 7 bases map to TRBD1. Germline V gene sequence: CDR1 SGHRS, CDR2 YFSETQ. CDR3 length equals 14 residues. V was clipped by 2 bases and J by 1 base; unmatched bases: 2. The chain's CDR3 is CASSFRQGNTEAFF. CDR3 in DNA: TGCGCCAGCAGCTTTCGACAGGGGAACACTGAAGCTTTCTTT.

This clone was recorded only once. The chain links TRBV5-8 to TRBJ1-6; no clear D. Germline V gives CDR1 SGHTS, CDR2 YDEGEE. V was cut by 3 bases and J by 13 bases, with 8 bases left in between. The CDR3 loop spans 11 amino acids. The CDR3 sequence: CASSYGGPLHF. The CDR3 bases are TGTGCCAGCAGCTATGGTGGGCCCCTCCACTTT.